The clone carrying this T cell receptor beta chain was counted a few times. Its target is unknown. TCRdb fed the 5' RACE reads into MiXCR, producing one record per CDR3 protein. The sample shows 220,000 or so distinct CDR3 sequences, about 17% of them seen only once. The CDR3 consists of 11 residues. The germline V gene encodes CDR1 MGHRA and CDR2 YSYEKL. Trimming removed 0 bases at V and 9 bases at J, with 3 bases between. The data originate from a study of CD8 T cells in ankylosing spondylitis. Broader study findings: Typical of ankylosing spondylitis blood, it appeared, was a TCR beta motif of eight highly homologous variants.

This TCR derives from a male donor with ankylosing spondylitis. The rearrangement links TRBV4-1 to TRBJ2-1; no clear D. Sequences were obtained from blood, either unsorted or a sorted T cell fraction (not recorded which). DNA of the CDR3: TGCGCCAGCAGCCAAGAGGGTGAGCAGTTCTTC. Protein sequence: CASSQEGEQFF.